Below, one T cell receptor (beta chain) is given with its context. The data belong to a study of cytomegalovirus exposure and HLA in healthy donors. Amplification used 60 Vbeta primers and 13 Jbeta primers. Clones were read by immunoSEQ multiplex PCR, and TCRdb kept only the in-frame ones, dropping some. The sample table sets out over 75,000 clones. In germline, CDR1 is ENHRY, CDR2 SYGVKD. The CDR3 is 15 amino acids. The V and J ends lost 2 bases and 7 bases, in that order; junction bases with no gene match: 5. The material sequenced was PBMCs. This clonotype originated in a girl between 5 and 17 years old in good health and CMV-seropositive. The chain carries TRBV10-3 and TRBJ1-2; TRBD1 matches at 12 bases. CDR3 bases: TGTGCCATCAGTGAGCTAGGGACAGGGGGCTTTGGCTACACCTTC. Its translation is CAISELGTGGFGYTF.